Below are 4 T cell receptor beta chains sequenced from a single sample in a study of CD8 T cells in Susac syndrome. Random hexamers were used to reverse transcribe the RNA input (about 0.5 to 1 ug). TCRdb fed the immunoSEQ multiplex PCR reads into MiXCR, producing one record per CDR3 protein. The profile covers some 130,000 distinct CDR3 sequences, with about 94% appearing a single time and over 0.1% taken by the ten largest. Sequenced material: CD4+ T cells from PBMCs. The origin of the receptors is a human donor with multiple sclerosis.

The CDR3 nucleotides are TGTGCCTGGAGGTCTAGGACAGTTAACACTGAAGCTTTCTTT. Translation gives CAWRSRTVNTEAFF. The genes are TRBV30 and TRBJ1-1; D might be TRBD1 (6 bases). V dropped 3 bases and J dropped 2 bases, with 13 bases sitting between them. The germline CDR1 and CDR2 sequences are GTSNPN and SVGIG (reference sequence). The CDR3 loop spans 14 amino acids.

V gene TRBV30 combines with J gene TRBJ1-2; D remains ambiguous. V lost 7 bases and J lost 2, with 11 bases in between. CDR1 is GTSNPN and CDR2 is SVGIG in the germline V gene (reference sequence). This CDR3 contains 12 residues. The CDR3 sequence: CASVSGNYGYTF. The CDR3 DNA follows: TGTGCCTCCGTTTCGGGCAACTATGGCTACACCTTC.

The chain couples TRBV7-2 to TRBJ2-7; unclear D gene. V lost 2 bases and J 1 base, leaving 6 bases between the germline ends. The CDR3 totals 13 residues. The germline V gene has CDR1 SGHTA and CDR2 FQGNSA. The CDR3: CASSLHGSYEQYF. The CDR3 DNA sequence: TGTGCCAGCAGCTTACATGGGTCCTACGAGCAGTACTTC.

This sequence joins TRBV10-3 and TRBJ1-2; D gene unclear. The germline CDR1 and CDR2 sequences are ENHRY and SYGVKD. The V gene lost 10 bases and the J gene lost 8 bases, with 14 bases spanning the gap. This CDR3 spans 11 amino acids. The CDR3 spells CATADGGGYTF. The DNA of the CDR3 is TGTGCCACTGCGGACGGCGGCGGCTACACCTTC.